The following is a TCR beta chain sequence with its context. As yet, its antigen is unknown. The CDR3 sequence is 14 residues long. The ends were cut back, 6 bases at V and 0 bases at J, with 8 bases in the middle. Looked up from germline, CDR1 is SGHAT and CDR2 is FQNNGV. This entry belongs to a study of graft-versus-host responses after intestinal transplantation. Study-wide context: Multivisceral, liver-intestinal, or isolated intestinal grafts were transplanted into recipients. Recipients across the board were started on anti-thymocyte globulin induction, then kept on tacrolimus and steroids for about 3 years. Whole-study findings and limits: Investigators detected GvH clones in recipient marrow, with some emerging earlier in ileum or blood.

The table came from immunoSEQ multiplex PCR; TCRdb's copy has only in-frame clones and leaves some out. The data hold 130,000 or so clones, with around nine tenths observed a single time. The chain combines TRBV11-2 with TRBJ2-2; D uncertain. This TCR was sampled from a human donor who received an intestinal transplant. This sample comprised unstimulated CD4+ T cells sorted from spleen or lymph node cells, obtained before intestinal transplant. The CDR3 here is CASRVTTNTGELFF. The CDR3, as DNA: TGTGCCAGCAGAGTCACCACGAACACCGGGGAGCTGTTTTTT.